The 3 T cell receptor beta chains below all came from one sample that was sequenced in a study of persistence of HIV-infected CD4 T cells. This was the immunoSEQ version 4 assay in survey mode. The repertoire was sequenced with immunoSEQ multiplex PCR; TCRdb's copy has only in-frame clones and lacks some. The data show approximately 30,000 clones, with around 80% seen just once and about 4.5% held by the top ten. The antigens these receptors bind are not known. Cells were stimulated with CMV-infected fibroblast lysates at around 9.1 ug/mL. CD40L-negative CD69-negative CD45RO-high memory CD4+ T cells were sorted as populations depleted of antigen-responding cells. The material was CD4+ T cells sorted from PBMCs after approximately 19-hour stimulation, obtained from a patient who received antiretroviral therapy. Source of these receptors: an adult man with HIV who was CMV-seropositive.

The chain combines TRBV19 with TRBJ2-5; 9 bases match TRBD1. J was trimmed by 5 bases and V by 6 bases; bases with no gene match: 13. The CDR3 sequence is 16 residues long. The germline CDR1 and CDR2 sequences are LNHDA and SQIVND (reference sequence). The CDR3 coding sequence is TGTGCCAGTAGCGGTACCGGGACAGGGATAGTTGAGACCCAGTACTTC. Protein sequence: CASSGTGTGIVETQYF.

This chain connects TRBV6-5 to TRBJ1-1, with 9 bases lining up with TRBD1. The CDR3 is 15 amino acids. V lost 4 bases, J lost 1 base, and 4 bases stayed unmatched. The germline V gene has CDR1 MNHEY and CDR2 SVGAGI. The CDR3 DNA reads TGTGCCAGCAGTTCCACAGGGGGCGCGAACACTGAAGCTTTCTTT. This sequence encodes CASSSTGGANTEAFF.

The chain uses TRBV19 and TRBJ2-4; D not certain. V lost 3 bases and J 6 bases, leaving 18 bases between the germline ends. The CDR3 loop spans 16 amino acids. In germline, CDR1 is LNHDA, CDR2 SQIVND (reference sequence). CDR3 sequence (DNA): TGTGCCAGTAGTATTCCCGGGTCCGTAGGTGGAAACATTCAGTACTTC. As protein: CASSIPGSVGGNIQYF.